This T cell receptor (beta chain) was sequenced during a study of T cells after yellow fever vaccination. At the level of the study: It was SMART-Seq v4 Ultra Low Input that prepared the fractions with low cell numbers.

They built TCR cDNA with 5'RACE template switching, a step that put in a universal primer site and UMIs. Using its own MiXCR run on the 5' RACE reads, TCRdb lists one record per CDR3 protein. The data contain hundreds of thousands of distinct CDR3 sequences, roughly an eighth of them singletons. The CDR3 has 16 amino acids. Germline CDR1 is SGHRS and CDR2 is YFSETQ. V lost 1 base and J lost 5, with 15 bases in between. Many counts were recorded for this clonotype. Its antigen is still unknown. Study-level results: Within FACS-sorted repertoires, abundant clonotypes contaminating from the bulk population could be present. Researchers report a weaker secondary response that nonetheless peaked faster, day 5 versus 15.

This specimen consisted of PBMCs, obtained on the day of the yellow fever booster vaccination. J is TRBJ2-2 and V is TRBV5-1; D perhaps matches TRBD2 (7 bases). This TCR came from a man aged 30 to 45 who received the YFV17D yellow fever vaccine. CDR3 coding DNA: TGCGCCAGCAGCTTGAGCGGGACACAGAGAACCGGGGAGCTGTTTTTT. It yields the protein CASSLSGTQRTGELFF.